These 8 T cell receptor beta chains originate from one sample sequenced in a study of T cells in Graves' hyperthyroidism and ophthalmopathy. Amplification targeted TCR beta CDR3 regions from RNA transcripts. HTBI primers drove first-round RT-PCR of the TCR CDR3. TCRdb fed the multiplex PCR reads into MiXCR, producing one record per CDR3 protein. The sample lists fewer than 750,000 distinct CDR3 sequences, about 14% occurring once. The sample taken for sequencing was blood. These receptors came from a middle-aged woman with Graves' ophthalmopathy.

The table lists this clonotype with a count of one. V gene TRBV11-2 combines with J gene TRBJ1-2; the D is unclear. Germline lookup yields CDR1 SGHAT and CDR2 FQNNGV. V lost 3 bases and J 1 base, leaving 18 bases between the germline ends. This CDR3 is 17 amino acids long. The CDR3 protein is CASSFGPRPTNNYGYTF. The CDR3 DNA is TGTGCCAGCAGCTTCGGCCCCAGGCCGACGAATAACTATGGCTACACCTTC. The complete variable domain, with remaining parts taken from reference TRBV11-2 and TRBJ1-2, reads EAGVAQSPRYKIIEKRQSVAFWCNPISGHATLYWYQQILGQGPKLLIQFQNNGVVDDSQLPKDRFSAERLKGVDSTLKIQPAKLEDSAVYLCASSFGPRPTNNYGYTFGSGTRLTVV.

This clonotype was recorded many times. The chain is built from TRBV5-4 and TRBJ1-5; the D is unclear. The CDR3 sequence is 13 residues long. The V end lost 0 bases, the J end lost 4 bases, and 5 bases lay between the germline ends. CDR1 and CDR2 (germline): SGHNT, YYREEE (reference sequence). CDR3: CASSLDVNQPQHF. In nucleotides, the CDR3 is TGTGCCAGCAGCTTGGATGTAAATCAGCCCCAGCATTTT.

Ten or more counts support this clonotype. This chain uses TRBV2 with TRBJ2-5, with D perhaps matching TRBD1 (6 bases). The CDR3 is made up of 12 amino acids. The germline V gene encodes CDR1 SNHLY and CDR2 FYNNEI. The V gene lost 5 bases and the J gene lost 5 bases, with 9 bases spanning the gap. The CDR3: CASSRGHETQYF. The CDR3 coding sequence is TGTGCCAGCAGTCGGGGACATGAGACCCAGTACTTC. Full variable domain (rest looked up from reference TRBV2 and TRBJ2-5): EPEVTQTPSHQVTQMGQEVILRCVPISNHLYFYWYRQILGQKVEFLVSFYNNEISEKSEIFDDQFSVERPDGSNFTLKIRSTKLEDSAMYFCASSRGHETQYFGPGTRLLVL.

V is TRBV25-1 and J is TRBJ2-7; D is perhaps TRBD1 (6 bases). V was pared by 8 bases and J by 3 bases, with 17 bases between. Germline CDR1 reads MGHDK; CDR2 reads SYGVNS. This CDR3 comprises 14 residues. The CDR3 is CASARGQLYYEQYF. The DNA for the CDR3 is TGTGCCAGCGCTCGAGGACAGCTTTACTACGAGCAGTACTTC.

This clonotype was counted ten times or more. V gene TRBV13 combines with J gene TRBJ2-7, with 8 bases aligning to TRBD1. CDR3 size: 16 residues. The J segment lost 4 bases and the V segment lost 4 bases, leaving 12 bases of the junction unmatched. Germline V CDR1 and CDR2: PRHDT, FYEKMQ (reference sequence). CDR3 sequence (DNA): TGTGCCAGCAGCTCCTACGGACAGGGATATGATTACGAGCAGTACTTC. As protein: CASSSYGQGYDYEQYF.

This clonotype has ten or more counts. The gene calls are TRBV29-1 and TRBJ2-7, with TRBD1 matching 7 bases. V lost 4 bases and J lost 2; bases outside the gene matches: 11. Looked up from germline, CDR1 is SQVTM and CDR2 is ANQGSEA. The CDR3 consists of 15 residues. The DNA for the CDR3 is TGCAGCGTTGTCGTAACCGGAACAGGGGCCTACGAGCAGTACTTC. It translates to CSVVVTGTGAYEQYF.

This clonotype has only a few counts. Because the CDR3 is missing its conserved closing phenylalanine or tryptophan, this is likely a read error. It is unclear where the CDR3 begins or ends on the DNA, so no DNA is shown, and the CDR3 is as TCRdb lists it. The rearrangement links TRBV30 to TRBJ2-7. The CDR3 spans 11 amino acids, including both terminal residues. From germline, CDR1 is GTSNPN and CDR2 SVGIG (reference sequence). The CDR3 protein is CAWSVPDRYSR.

The chain is built from TRBV12-3 or TRBV12-4 and TRBJ1-1; D remains ambiguous. The CDR3 has 14 amino acids. Trimming took 6 bases from V and 1 from J, leaving 12 bases between them. CDR3 loop: CASSFSLANTEAFF. The CDR3 DNA sequence: TGTGCCAGCAGCTTTTCTCTGGCGAACACTGAAGCTTTCTTT.